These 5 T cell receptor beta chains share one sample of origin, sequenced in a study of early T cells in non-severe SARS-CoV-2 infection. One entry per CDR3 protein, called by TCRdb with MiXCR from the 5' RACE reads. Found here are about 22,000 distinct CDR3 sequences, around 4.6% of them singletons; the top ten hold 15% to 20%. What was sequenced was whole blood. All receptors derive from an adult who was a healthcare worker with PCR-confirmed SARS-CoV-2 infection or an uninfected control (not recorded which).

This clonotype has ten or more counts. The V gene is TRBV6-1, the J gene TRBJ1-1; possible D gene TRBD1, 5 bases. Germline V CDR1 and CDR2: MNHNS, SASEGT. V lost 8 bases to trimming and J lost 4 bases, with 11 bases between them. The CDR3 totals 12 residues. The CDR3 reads CASLEGFTEAFF. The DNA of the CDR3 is TGTGCCAGCCTCGAGGGGTTCACTGAAGCTTTCTTT.

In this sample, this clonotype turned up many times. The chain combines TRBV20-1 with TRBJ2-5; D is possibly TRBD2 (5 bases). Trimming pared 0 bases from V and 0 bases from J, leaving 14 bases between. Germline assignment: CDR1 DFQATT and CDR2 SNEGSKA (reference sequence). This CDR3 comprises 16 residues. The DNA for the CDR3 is TGCAGTGCTAGAGATCGGAGCGGCTCAAACCAAGAGACCCAGTACTTC. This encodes CSARDRSGSNQETQYF.

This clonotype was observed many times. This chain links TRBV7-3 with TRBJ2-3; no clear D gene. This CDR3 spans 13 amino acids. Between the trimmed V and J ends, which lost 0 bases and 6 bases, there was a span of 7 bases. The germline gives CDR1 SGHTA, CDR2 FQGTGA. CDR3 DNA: TGTGCCAGCAGCTTAACGTGGCCCGATACGCAGTATTTT. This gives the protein CASSLTWPDTQYF.

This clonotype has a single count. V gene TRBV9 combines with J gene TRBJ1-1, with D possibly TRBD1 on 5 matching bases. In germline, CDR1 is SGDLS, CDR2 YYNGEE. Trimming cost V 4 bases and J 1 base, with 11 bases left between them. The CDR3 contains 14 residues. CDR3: CASSRGRQNTEAFF. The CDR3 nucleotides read TGTGCCAGCAGCCGGGGACGGCAGAACACTGAAGCTTTCTTT.

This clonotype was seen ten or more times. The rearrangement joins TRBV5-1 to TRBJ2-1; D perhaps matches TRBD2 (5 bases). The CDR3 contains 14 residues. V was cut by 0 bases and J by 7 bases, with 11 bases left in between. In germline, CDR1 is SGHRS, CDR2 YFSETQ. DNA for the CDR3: TGCGCCAGCAGCTTGGAAATGTCGGGGAATGAGCAGTTCTTC. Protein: CASSLEMSGNEQFF.